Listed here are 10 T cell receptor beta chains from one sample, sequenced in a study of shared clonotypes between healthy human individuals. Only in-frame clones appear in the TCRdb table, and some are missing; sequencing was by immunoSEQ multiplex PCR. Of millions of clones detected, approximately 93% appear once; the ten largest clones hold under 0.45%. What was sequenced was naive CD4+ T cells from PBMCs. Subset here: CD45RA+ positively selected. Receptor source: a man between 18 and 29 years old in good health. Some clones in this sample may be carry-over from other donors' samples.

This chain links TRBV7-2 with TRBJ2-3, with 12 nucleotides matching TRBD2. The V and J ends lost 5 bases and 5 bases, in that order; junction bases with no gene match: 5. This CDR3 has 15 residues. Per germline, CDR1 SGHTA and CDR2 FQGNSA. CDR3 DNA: TGTGCCAGCAGCCCGCCGGGACTAGCGGGAGATACGCAGTATTTT. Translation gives CASSPPGLAGDTQYF.

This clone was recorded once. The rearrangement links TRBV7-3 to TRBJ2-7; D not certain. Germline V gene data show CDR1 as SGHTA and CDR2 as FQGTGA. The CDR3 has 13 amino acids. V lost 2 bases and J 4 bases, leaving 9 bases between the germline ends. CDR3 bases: TGTGCCAGCAGCTTAGGGCAGCCTTACGAGCAGTACTTC. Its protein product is CASSLGQPYEQYF.

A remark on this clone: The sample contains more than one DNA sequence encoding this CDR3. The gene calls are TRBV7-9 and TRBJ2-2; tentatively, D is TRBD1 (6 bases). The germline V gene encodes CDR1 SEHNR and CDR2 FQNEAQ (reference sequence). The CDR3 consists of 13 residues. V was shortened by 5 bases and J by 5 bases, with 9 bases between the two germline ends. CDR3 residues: CASSLGGTGELFF. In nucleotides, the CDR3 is TGTGCCAGCAGCCTAGGGGGTACCGGGGAGCTGTTTTTT.

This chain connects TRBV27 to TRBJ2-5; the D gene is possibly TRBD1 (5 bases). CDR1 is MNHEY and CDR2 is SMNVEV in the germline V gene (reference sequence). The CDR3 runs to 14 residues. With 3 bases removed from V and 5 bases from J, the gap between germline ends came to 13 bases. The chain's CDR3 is CASSLSGKGETQYF. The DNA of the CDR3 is TGTGCCAGCAGTTTGTCAGGGAAAGGGGAGACCCAGTACTTC.

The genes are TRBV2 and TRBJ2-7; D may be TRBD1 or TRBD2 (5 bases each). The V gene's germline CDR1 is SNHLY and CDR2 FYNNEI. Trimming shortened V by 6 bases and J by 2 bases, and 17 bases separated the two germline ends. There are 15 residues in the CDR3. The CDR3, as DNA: TGTGCCAGCAGCGATACCGGGACCCTTGCCTACGAGCAGTACTTC. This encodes CASSDTGTLAYEQYF.

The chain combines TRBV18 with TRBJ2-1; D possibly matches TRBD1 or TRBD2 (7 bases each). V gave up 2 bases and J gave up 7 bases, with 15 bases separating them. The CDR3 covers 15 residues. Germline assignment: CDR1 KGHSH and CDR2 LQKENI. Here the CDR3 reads CASSPKTGRANEQFF. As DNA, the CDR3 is TGTGCCAGCTCACCAAAGACAGGGAGGGCGAATGAGCAGTTCTTC.

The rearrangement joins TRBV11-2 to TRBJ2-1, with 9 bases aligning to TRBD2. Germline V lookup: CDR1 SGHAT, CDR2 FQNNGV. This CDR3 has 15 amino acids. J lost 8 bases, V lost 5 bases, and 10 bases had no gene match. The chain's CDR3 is CASSRLSGRGHEQFF. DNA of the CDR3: TGTGCCAGCAGCCGACTTAGCGGGAGAGGTCATGAGCAGTTCTTC.

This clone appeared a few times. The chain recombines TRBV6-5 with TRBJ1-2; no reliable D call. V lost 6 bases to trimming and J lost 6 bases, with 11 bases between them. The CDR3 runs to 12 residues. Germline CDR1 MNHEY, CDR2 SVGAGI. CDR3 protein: CASSQGPNGYTF. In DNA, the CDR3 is TGTGCCAGCAGCCAAGGACCGAATGGCTACACCTTC.

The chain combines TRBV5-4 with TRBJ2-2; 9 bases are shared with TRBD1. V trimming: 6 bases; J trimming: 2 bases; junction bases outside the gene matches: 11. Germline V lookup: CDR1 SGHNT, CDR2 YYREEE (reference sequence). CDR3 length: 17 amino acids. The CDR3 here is CASTSGTGPTNTGELFF. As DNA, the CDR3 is TGTGCCAGCACCAGCGGGACAGGGCCTACAAACACCGGGGAGCTGTTTTTT. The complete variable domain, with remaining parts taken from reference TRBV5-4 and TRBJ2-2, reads ETGVTQSPTHLIKTRGQQVTLRCSSQSGHNTVSWYQQALGQGPQFIFQYYREEENGRGNFPPRFSGLQFPNYSSELNVNALELDDSALYLCASTSGTGPTNTGELFFGEGSRLTVL.

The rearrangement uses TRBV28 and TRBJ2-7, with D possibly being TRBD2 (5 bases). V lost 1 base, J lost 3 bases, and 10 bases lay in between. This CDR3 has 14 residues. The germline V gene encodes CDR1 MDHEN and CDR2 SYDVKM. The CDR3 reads CASSLYGDFYEQYF. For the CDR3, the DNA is TGTGCCAGCAGTTTATACGGGGATTTCTACGAGCAGTACTTC.